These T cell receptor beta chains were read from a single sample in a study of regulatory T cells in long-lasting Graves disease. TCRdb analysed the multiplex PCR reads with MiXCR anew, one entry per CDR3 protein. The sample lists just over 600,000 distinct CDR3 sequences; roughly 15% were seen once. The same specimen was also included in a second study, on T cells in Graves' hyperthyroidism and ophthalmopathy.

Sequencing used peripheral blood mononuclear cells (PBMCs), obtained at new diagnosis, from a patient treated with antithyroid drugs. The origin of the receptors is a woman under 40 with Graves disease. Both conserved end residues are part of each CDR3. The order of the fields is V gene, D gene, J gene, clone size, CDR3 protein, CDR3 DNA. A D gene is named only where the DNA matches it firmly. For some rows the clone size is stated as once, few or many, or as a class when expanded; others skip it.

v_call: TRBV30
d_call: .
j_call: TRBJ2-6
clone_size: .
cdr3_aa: CAWSLGTSSSGANVLTF
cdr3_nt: TGTGCCTGGAGTCTTGGGACATCGAGCTCTGGGGCCAACGTCCTGACTTTC

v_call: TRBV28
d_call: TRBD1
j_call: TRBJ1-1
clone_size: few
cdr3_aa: CASIPGDRGFEAFF
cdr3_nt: TGTGCCAGCATCCCGGGGGACAGGGGGTTTGAAGCTTTCTTT

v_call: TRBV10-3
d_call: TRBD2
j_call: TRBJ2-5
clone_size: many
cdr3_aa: CAISGGLAGETQYF
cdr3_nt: TGTGCCATCAGTGGGGGACTAGCGGGAGAGACCCAGTACTTC

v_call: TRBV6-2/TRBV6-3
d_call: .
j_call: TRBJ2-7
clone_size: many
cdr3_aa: CARSKVLFGEQYF
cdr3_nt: TGTGCCCGCTCTAAGGTACTGTTTGGCGAGCAGTACTTC

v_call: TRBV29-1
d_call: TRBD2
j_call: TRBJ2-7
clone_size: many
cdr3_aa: CSVTREGPKEQYF
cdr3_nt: TGCAGCGTTACGCGGGAGGGACCAAAGGAGCAGTACTTC

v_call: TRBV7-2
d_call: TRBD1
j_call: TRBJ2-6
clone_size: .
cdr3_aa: CASSFTGASGANVLTF
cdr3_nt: TGTGCCAGCAGCTTTACAGGGGCGTCTGGGGCCAACGTCCTGACTTTC

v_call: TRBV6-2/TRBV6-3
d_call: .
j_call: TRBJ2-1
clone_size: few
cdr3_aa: CASSYSTRDSQQFF
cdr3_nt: TGTGCCAGCAGTTACTCCACGCGCGACAGCCAGCAGTTCTTC

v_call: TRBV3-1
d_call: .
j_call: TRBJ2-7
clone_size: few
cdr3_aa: CASSQDPSQVSYEQYF
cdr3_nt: TGTGCCAGCAGCCAAGACCCTAGCCAAGTGTCCTACGAGCAGTACTTC

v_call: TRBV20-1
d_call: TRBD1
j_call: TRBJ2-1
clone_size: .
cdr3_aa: CSALQGARVDEQFF
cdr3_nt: TGCAGTGCTCTACAGGGGGCGCGGGTCGATGAGCAGTTCTTC

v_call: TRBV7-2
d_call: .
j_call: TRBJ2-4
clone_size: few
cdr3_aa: CASSFSGAGGIQYF
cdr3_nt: TGTGCCAGCAGCTTCTCAGGGGCCGGGGGCATTCAGTACTTC

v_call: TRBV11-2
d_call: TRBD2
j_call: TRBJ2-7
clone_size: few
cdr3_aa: CASSPIAGTYEQYF
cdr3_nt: TGTGCCAGCAGCCCAATAGCGGGGACCTACGAGCAGTACTTC

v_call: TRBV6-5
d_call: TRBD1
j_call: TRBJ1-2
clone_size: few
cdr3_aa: CASSYGADRVTPNYGYTF
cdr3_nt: TGTGCCAGCAGTTACGGGGCGGACAGGGTTACCCCTAACTATGGCTACACCTTC

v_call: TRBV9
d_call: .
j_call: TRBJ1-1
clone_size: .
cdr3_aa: CASSSHDGNTEAFF
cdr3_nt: TGTGCCAGCAGCTCCCACGACGGGAACACTGAAGCTTTCTTT

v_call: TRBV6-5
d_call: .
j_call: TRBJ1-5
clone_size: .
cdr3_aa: CASSSLTGGQPQHF
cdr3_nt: TGTGCCAGCAGTTCCTTAACAGGAGGACAGCCCCAGCATTTT

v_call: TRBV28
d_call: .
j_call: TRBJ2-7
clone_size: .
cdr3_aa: CASSLPWQGEQYF
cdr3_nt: TGTGCCAGCAGTTTACCCTGGCAGGGGGAGCAGTACTTC

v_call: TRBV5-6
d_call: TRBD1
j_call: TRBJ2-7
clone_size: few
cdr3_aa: CASSPRQGGYEQYF
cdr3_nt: TGTGCCAGCAGCCCCAGACAGGGGGGCTACGAGCAGTACTTC

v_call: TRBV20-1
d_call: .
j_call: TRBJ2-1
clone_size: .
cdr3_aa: CSADKRQYNEQFF
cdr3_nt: TGCAGTGCTGACAAGAGACAGTACAATGAGCAGTTCTTC

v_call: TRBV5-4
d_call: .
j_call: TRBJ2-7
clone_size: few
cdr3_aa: CASSLWGPLYEQYF
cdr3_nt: TGTGCCAGCAGCTTGTGGGGTCCCCTTTACGAGCAGTACTTC

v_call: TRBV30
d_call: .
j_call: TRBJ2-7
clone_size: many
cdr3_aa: CAWIAEQYF
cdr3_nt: TGTGCCTGGATTGCCGAGCAGTACTTC

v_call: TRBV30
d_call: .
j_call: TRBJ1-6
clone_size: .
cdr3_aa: CAWTGQNNSPLHF
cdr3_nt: TGTGCCTGGACGGGACAAAATAATTCACCCCTCCACTTT

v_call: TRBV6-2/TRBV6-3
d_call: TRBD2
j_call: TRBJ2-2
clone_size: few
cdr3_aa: CASRDSGLAGLHGELFF
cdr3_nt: TGTGCCAGTAGGGACAGCGGACTAGCGGGATTGCACGGGGAGCTGTTTTTT

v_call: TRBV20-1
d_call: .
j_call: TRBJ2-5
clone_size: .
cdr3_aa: CSARDSWVGLNQETQYF
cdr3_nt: TGCAGTGCTAGAGATTCGTGGGTGGGACTCAACCAAGAGACCCAGTACTTC

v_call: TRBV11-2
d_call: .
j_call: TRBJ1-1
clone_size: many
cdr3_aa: CASSSRAEAFF
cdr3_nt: TGTGCCAGCAGCTCTCGCGCTGAAGCTTTCTTT

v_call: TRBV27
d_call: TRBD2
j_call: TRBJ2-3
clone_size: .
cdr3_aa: CASSEIQTSGRTDTQYF
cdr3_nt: TGTGCCAGCAGTGAGATACAAACTAGCGGGCGCACAGATACGCAGTATTTT

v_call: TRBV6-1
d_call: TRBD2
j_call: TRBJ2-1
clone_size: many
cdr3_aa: CASSRLAGGNNEQFF
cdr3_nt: TGTGCCAGCAGCCGACTAGCGGGTGGAAACAATGAGCAGTTCTTC

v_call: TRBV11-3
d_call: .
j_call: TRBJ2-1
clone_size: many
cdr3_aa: CASSSRFPNEQFF
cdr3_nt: TGTGCCAGCAGCTCTCGATTTCCGAATGAGCAGTTCTTC

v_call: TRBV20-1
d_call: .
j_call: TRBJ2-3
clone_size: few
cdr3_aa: CSARDSSTDTQYF
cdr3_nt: TGCAGTGCTAGAGATAGCAGCACAGATACGCAGTATTTT

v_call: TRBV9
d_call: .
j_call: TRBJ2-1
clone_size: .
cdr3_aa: CASSVTGDNEQFF
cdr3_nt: TGTGCCAGCAGCGTAACAGGAGACAATGAGCAGTTCTTC

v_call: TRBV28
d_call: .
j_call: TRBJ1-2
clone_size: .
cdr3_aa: CASSSAIRGYTF
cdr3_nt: TGTGCCAGCAGTTCCGCGATACGAGGCTACACCTTC

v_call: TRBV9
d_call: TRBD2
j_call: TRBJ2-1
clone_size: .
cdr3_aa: CASSARLAGGDEQFF
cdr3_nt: TGTGCCAGCAGCGCCAGACTAGCGGGAGGGGATGAGCAGTTCTTC

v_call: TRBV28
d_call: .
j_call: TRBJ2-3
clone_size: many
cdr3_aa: CASSPPGQTDTQYF
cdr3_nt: TGTGCCAGCAGCCCTCCGGGCCAAACAGATACGCAGTATTTT

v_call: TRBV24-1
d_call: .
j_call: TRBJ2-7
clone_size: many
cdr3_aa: CATSDSGSYEQYF
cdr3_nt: TGTGCCACCAGTGATTCAGGGTCCTACGAGCAGTACTTC

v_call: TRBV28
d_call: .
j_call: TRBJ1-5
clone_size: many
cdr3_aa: CASRPLGSSNQPQHF
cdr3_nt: TGTGCCAGCAGACCCCTTGGGTCTAGCAATCAGCCCCAGCATTTT

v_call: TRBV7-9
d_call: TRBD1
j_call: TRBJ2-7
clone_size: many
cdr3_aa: CASSLQGNSYEQYF
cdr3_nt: TGTGCCAGCAGCCTACAGGGGAATTCCTACGAGCAGTACTTC

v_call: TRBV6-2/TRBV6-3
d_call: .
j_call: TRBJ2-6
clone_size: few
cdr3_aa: CATTDVWGANVLTF
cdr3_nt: TGTGCCACCACCGATGTTTGGGGGGCCAACGTCCTGACTTTC

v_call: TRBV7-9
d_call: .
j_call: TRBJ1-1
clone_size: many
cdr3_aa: CASSLIPDEAFF
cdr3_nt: TGTGCCAGCAGCTTAATTCCGGATGAAGCTTTCTTT

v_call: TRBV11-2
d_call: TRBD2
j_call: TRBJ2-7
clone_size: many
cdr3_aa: CASSLEGLADRPYEQYF
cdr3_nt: TGTGCCAGCAGCTTAGAGGGACTAGCGGATCGACCCTACGAGCAGTACTTC

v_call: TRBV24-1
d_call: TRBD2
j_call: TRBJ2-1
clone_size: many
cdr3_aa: CATSERASGRASIEQFF
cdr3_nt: TGTGCCACCAGTGAGAGGGCTAGCGGGAGGGCCAGTATTGAGCAGTTCTTC

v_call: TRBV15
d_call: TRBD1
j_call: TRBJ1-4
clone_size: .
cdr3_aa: CATSSPGTGPKLFF
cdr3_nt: TGTGCCACCAGCAGTCCCGGGACAGGGCCAAAACTGTTTTTT

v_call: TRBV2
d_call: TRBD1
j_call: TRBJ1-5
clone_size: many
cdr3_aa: CASSEYRTGEGGNQPQHF
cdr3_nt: TGTGCCAGCAGTGAATACCGGACAGGGGAGGGTGGCAATCAGCCCCAGCATTTT

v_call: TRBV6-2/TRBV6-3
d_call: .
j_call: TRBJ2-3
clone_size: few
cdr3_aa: CASSFEGASSDTQYF
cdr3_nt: TGTGCCAGCAGCTTTGAGGGAGCAAGTTCGGATACGCAGTATTTT

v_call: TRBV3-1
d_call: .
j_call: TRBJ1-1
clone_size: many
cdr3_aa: CASSQVPNTEAFF
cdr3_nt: TGTGCCAGCAGCCAAGTCCCTAACACTGAAGCTTTCTTT

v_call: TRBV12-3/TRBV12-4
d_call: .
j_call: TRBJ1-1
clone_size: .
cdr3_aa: CASSFGPGEEAFF
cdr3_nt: .

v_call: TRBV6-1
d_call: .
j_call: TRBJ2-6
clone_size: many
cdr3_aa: CATEPGANVLTF
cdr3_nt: TGTGCCACCGAGCCTGGGGCCAACGTCCTGACTTTC

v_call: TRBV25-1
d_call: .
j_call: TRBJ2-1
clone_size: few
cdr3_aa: CASSRYSYNEQFF
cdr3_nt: TGTGCCAGCAGCAGGTATTCCTACAATGAGCAGTTCTTC

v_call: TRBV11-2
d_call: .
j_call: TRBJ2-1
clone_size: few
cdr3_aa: CASSTGTVLGYNEQFF
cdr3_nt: TGTGCCAGCAGCACCGGGACCGTGCTGGGGTACAATGAGCAGTTCTTC

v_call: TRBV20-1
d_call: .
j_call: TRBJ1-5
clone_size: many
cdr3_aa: CSALSHGRNRNQPQHF
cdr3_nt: TGCAGTGCCCTCTCACACGGACGGAACCGGAATCAGCCCCAGCATTTT

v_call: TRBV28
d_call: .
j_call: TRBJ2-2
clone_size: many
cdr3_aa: CASSLVTNGELFF
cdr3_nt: TGTGCCAGCAGTTTGGTGACGAACGGGGAGCTGTTTTTT

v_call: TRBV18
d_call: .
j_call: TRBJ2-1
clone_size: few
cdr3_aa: CASSPPMRAYNEQFF
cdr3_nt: TGTGCCAGCTCACCACCGATGAGGGCCTACAATGAGCAGTTCTTC

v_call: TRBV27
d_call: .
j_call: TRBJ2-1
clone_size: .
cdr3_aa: CASSKTSNEQFF
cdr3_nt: TGTGCCAGCAGCAAAACTAGCAATGAGCAGTTCTTC

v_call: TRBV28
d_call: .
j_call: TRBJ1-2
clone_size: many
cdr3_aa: CASGQDSYGYTF
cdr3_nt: TGTGCCAGCGGGCAGGATAGCTATGGCTACACCTTC

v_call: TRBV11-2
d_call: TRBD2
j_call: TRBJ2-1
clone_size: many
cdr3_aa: CASSLGGTSGTSEQFF
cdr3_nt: TGTGCCAGCAGCTTAGGCGGGACTAGCGGGACGAGTGAGCAGTTCTTC

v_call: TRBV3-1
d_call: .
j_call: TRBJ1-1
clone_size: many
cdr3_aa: CASSQLLGGTEAFF
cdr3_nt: TGTGCCAGCAGCCAACTTTTGGGTGGCACTGAAGCTTTCTTT

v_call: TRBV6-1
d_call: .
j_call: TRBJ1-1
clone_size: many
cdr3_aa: CASSETGLGAEAFF
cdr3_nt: TGTGCCAGCAGTGAAACAGGGTTGGGAGCTGAAGCTTTCTTT

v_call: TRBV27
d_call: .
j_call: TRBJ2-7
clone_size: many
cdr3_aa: CASSPGLGKQYF
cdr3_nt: TGTGCCAGCAGTCCTGGCCTCGGGAAGCAGTACTTC

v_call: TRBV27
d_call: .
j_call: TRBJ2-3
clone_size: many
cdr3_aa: CASRQNQGRGTDTQYF
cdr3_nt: TGTGCCAGCAGACAGAACCAGGGGAGGGGTACAGATACGCAGTATTTT

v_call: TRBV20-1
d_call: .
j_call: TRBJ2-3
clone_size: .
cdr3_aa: CSARERTRTDTQYF
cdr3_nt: TGCAGTGCTAGAGAACGAACCCGCACAGATACGCAGTATTTT

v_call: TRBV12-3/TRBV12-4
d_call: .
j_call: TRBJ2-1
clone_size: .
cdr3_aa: CASSFKEGHNEQFF
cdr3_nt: TGTGCCAGCAGTTTTAAGGAGGGACACAATGAGCAGTTCTTC

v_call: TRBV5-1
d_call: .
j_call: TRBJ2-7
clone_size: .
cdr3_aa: CASSPSGTSRYEQYF
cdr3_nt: TGCGCCAGCAGCCCATCCGGGACCTCCAGATACGAGCAGTACTTC

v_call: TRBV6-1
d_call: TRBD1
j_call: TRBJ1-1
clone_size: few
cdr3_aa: CASSGGTGPESLFF
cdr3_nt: TGTGCCAGCAGTGGGGGGACAGGGCCCGAAAGTTTGTTCTTT